The sequence of this T cell receptor beta chain was determined in a study of PD-1 blockade in classical Hodgkin lymphoma. Study-wide context: Nivolumab was administered to patients intravenously at 3 mg/kg every 2 weeks.

There are 14 residues in the CDR3. V was pared by 2 bases and J by 4 bases, with 6 bases between. Germline values: CDR1 SEHNR, CDR2 FQNEAQ (reference sequence). As to this clone: Its antigen remains unidentified.

Profiling relied on immunoSEQ multiplex PCR, and the TCRdb table lists in-frame clones only, not all of them. The table records 55,000 to 80,000 clones, roughly 91% of them present only once. Findings of the study overall: CD4+ TCR diversity rose significantly by C4D1, and CD8+ TCR diversity did not. It was reported that newly diagnosed patients had less baseline TCR diversity than healthy donors. The causes of the repertoire differences, possibly disease activity or prior therapy, remain undefined.

Each patient's relapse followed autologous stem cell transplantation, and brentuximab vedotin exposure varied. This material consisted of peripheral blood mononuclear cells (PBMCs), taken at baseline. V is TRBV7-9 and J is TRBJ1-6; D uncertain. This receptor was obtained from a human donor with classical Hodgkin lymphoma. The DNA for the CDR3 is TGTGCCAGCAGCTTAATGGATTATAATTCACCCCTCCACTTT. Translation: CASSLMDYNSPLHF. Combining the CDR3 with reference TRBV7-9 and TRBJ1-6 gives the whole variable domain DTGVSQNPRHKITKRGQNVTFRCDPISEHNRLYWYRQTLGQGPEFLTYFQNEAQLEKSRLLSDRFSAERPKGSFSTLEIQRTEQGDSAMYLCASSLMDYNSPLHFGNGTRLTVT.